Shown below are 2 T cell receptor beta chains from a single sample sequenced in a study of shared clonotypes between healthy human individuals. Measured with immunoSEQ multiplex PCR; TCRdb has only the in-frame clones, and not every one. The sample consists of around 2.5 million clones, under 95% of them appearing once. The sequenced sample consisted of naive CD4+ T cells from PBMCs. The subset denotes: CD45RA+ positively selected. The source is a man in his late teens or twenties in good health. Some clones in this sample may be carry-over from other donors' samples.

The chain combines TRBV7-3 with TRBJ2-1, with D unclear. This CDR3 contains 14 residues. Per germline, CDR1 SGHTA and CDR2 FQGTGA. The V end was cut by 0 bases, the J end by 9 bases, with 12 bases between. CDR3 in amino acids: CASSLTAAPLEQFF. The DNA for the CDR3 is TGTGCCAGCAGCTTAACCGCCGCCCCTCTTGAGCAGTTCTTC. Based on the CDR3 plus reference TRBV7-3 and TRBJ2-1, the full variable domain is GAGVSQTPSNKVTEKGKYVELRCDPISGHTALYWYRQSLGQGPEFLIYFQGTGAADDSGLPNDRFFAVRPEGSVSTLKIQRTERGDSAVYLCASSLTAAPLEQFFGPGTRLTVL.

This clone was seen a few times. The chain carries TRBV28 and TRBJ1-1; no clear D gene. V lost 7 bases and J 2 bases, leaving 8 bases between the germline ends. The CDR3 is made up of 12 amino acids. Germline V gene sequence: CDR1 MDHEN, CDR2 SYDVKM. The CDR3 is CASIAVNTEAFF. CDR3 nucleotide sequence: TGTGCCAGCATTGCGGTTAACACTGAAGCTTTCTTT.